This entry lists 3 T cell receptor beta chains sequenced from one sample in a study of T-cell memory formation after mild COVID-19. TCRdb ran MiXCR on the 5' RACE reads and lists one entry per CDR3 protein. The table shows under 50,000 distinct CDR3 sequences, with 27% occurring only once. The material sequenced was PBMCs or a T cell subset sorted from them (not recorded which). Every receptor here comes from a man younger than 35 who had mild COVID-19 (a few samples of this study predate the infection). Cell type and time point are not known.

The chain links TRBV3-1 to TRBJ2-3; possibly TRBD1 or TRBD2 for D (5 bases each). Germline CDR1 is LGHDT and CDR2 is YNNKEL (reference sequence). Trimming shortened V by 4 bases and J by 6 bases, and 17 bases separated the two germline ends. CDR3 length: 15 amino acids. CDR3 DNA: TGTGCCAGCAGCCGCGGCGGTGGGGACCCGGATACGCAGTATTTT. It yields the protein CASSRGGGDPDTQYF.

The genes are TRBV12-3 or TRBV12-4 and TRBJ1-5, with D perhaps TRBD1 (5 bases). The CDR3 spans 14 residues. V was trimmed by 3 bases and J by 6 bases, leaving 12 bases between them. In DNA form, the CDR3 reads TGTGCCAGCAGTTTCGAGTCTGGGGGTCAGCCCCAGCATTTT. Residues: CASSFESGGQPQHF.

In this sample, this clonotype turned up many times. J is TRBJ2-1 and V is TRBV6-5; possible D gene TRBD2, 5 bases. Trimming removed 6 bases from V and 3 bases from J, with 12 bases in between. Germline CDR1 reads MNHEY; CDR2 reads SVGAGI. There are 14 residues in the CDR3. CDR3 DNA: TGTGCCAGCAGAGTTACGGGGAGCTACAATGAGCAGTTCTTC. Translating it yields CASRVTGSYNEQFF.